The 18 T cell receptor beta chains presented below share a single source sample, sequenced in a study of blood T cells in healthy people across ages. Primed by a sample-barcoded 5' primer and a J-beta primer mix, a second PCR proceeded for 7 to 11 cycles. TCRdb called the 5' RACE reads again in MiXCR, with one record for every CDR3 protein. The sample gives approximately 800,000 distinct CDR3 sequences, 62% of which show up once; approximately 30% is in the top ten. Sequenced input: blood. The receptors originated from a man aged 25-45 years in good health.

This chain uses TRBV27 with TRBJ1-5; D not resolved. The CDR3 runs to 13 residues. Per germline, CDR1 MNHEY and CDR2 SMNVEV (reference sequence). Trimming took off 4 bases at V and 0 bases at J, with 4 bases between the two ends. The DNA for the CDR3 is TGTGCCAGCAGTTCCGTTAGCAATCAGCCCCAGCATTTT. Translated, it gives CASSSVSNQPQHF.

This clonotype was seen a single time. The DNA of the CDR3 is TGTGCCATCAGTGAGTCGACACAGGGCCCCTATGGCTACACCTTC. Residues: CAISESTQGPYGYTF. The chain uses TRBV10-3 and TRBJ1-2, with TRBD1 as a possible D gene (6 bases). The CDR3 totals 15 residues. With 0 bases removed from V and 4 bases from J, the gap between germline ends came to 12 bases. CDR1 and CDR2 (germline): ENHRY, SYGVKD.

This clonotype was recorded only once. A read error is possible here, since a much larger clone lies one base away. This chain links TRBV6-5 with TRBJ2-5; no firm D call. The CDR3 has 14 amino acids. The V end lost 7 bases, the J end lost 5 bases, and 17 bases lay between the germline ends. Germline CDR1 reads MNHEY; CDR2 reads SVGAGI. This chain's CDR3 is CASNPGDQSETQYF. The CDR3 DNA reads as TGTGCCAGCAACCCTGGGGATCAGAGCGAGACCCAGTACTTC.

For this clonotype: At one end, the junction sequence differs from germline, possibly due to a read error. The V call is TRBV5-1, the J call TRBJ2-1, with 10 bases aligning to TRBD2. The CDR3 runs 15 residues. The germline V gene has CDR1 SGHRS and CDR2 YFSETQ. CDR3 nucleotide sequence: TGCGCCAGCAGACGTACTAGCGGGGATTACAATGATCAGTTCTTC. It encodes CASRRTSGDYNDQFF. The full variable domain, rest sourced from reference TRBV5-1 and TRBJ2-1, is KAGVTQTPRYLIKTRGQQVTLSCSPISGHRSVSWYQQTPGQGLQFLFEYFSETQRNKGNFPGRFSGRQFSNSRSEMNVSTLELGDSALYLCASRRTSGDYNDQFFGPGTRLTVL.

A few counts support this clonotype. The rearrangement links TRBV20-1 to TRBJ2-5; no firm D call. Deletions cut 3 bases from V and 1 base from J, with 9 bases between. Germline CDR1 DFQATT, CDR2 SNEGSKA (reference sequence). This CDR3 has 13 residues. Here the CDR3 reads CSARDRIQETQYF. CDR3 coding DNA: TGCAGTGCTAGGGATCGCATCCAAGAGACCCAGTACTTC.

Here the CDR3 DNA reads TGTGCCAGCAGTTTTGGGACTTCCTCCTACGAGCAGTACTTC. Translating it yields CASSFGTSSYEQYF. The J gene is TRBJ2-7, the V gene TRBV12-3 or TRBV12-4; TRBD2 is a possible D gene (6 bases). V was trimmed by 3 bases and J by 0 bases, leaving 9 bases between them. The CDR3 has 14 residues.

In this sample, this clonotype turned up a few times. The gene calls are TRBV4-2 and TRBJ2-7; 7 bases match TRBD1. After removal of 4 bases from V and 5 bases from J, the junction contained 5 bases not matched to a gene. Per the germline V gene, CDR1 is LGHNA and CDR2 is YNFKEQ. This CDR3 is built from 13 residues. The CDR3 bases are TGTGCCAGCAGCCTACTAGGGGGCGACGAGCAGTACTTC. It is translated as CASSLLGGDEQYF.

The chain uses TRBV5-1 and TRBJ2-7, with 8 bases matching TRBD1. V was clipped by 1 base and J by 1 base; unmatched bases: 10. CDR3 size: 17 residues. The germline gives CDR1 SGHRS, CDR2 YFSETQ. This CDR3 is CASSLTRDRFLSYEQYF. CDR3 sequence (DNA): TGCGCCAGCAGCTTGACCCGGGACAGGTTTCTTTCCTACGAGCAGTACTTC.

This clonotype was recorded a few times. The CDR3 region is CASSPDRGYNEQFF. DNA for the CDR3: TGTGCCAGCAGTCCGGACAGGGGGTACAATGAGCAGTTCTTC. This chain connects TRBV12-3 or TRBV12-4 to TRBJ2-1, with TRBD1 matching over 10 bases. V gave up 5 bases and J gave up 4 bases; unmatched junction bases: 2. The CDR3 is 14 residues long.

The gene calls are TRBV15 and TRBJ1-2; 7 bases agree with TRBD1. Germline-derived CDR1 and CDR2 are LNHNV and YYDKDF (reference sequence). The CDR3 totals 13 residues. V lost 5 bases, J lost 8 bases, and 8 bases stayed unmatched. The CDR3 DNA follows: TGTGCCACCAGCGGCGACAGGGTTGAGGGCTACACCTTC. This encodes CATSGDRVEGYTF.

Points on this clonotype: A much bigger clone sits one base away, suggesting this may be a read error. The CDR3 spells CASSPNDISTDTQYF. CDR3 coding DNA: TGTGCCAGCAGCCCGAACGACATAAGCACAGATACGCAGTATTTT. The chain links TRBV7-2 to TRBJ2-3; D is unclear. V was clipped by 5 bases and J by 0 bases, with 12 bases between them. This CDR3 comprises 15 residues. From germline, CDR1 is SGHTA and CDR2 FQGNSA.

The chain recombines TRBV13 with TRBJ2-5; no clear D. The CDR3 extends over 13 amino acids. V dropped 5 bases and J dropped 2 bases, with 9 bases sitting between them. CDR1 and CDR2 (germline): PRHDT, FYEKMQ (reference sequence). Here the CDR3 DNA reads TGTGCCAGCAGCCCTCAGATTCAAGAGACCCAGTACTTC. Its translation is CASSPQIQETQYF.

The rearrangement joins TRBV7-2 to TRBJ1-6; TRBD1 is a possible D gene (5 bases). Germline CDR1 and CDR2: SGHTA and FQGNSA. The CDR3 covers 12 residues. V shed 1 base and J shed 11 bases, with 6 bases lying between them. The CDR3 here is CASSLGGTPLHF. The CDR3 nucleotides are TGTGCCAGCAGCTTAGGGGGGACACCCCTCCACTTT.

J is TRBJ2-1 and V is TRBV7-2; D is perhaps TRBD1 (7 bases). This CDR3 has 15 amino acids. V lost 5 bases, J lost 1 base, and 12 bases lay in between. Per germline, CDR1 SGHTA and CDR2 FQGNSA. Here the CDR3 reads CASSQQGGSYNEQFF. CDR3 nucleotide sequence: TGTGCCAGCAGCCAGCAGGGGGGATCCTACAATGAGCAGTTCTTC.

In this sample, this clonotype turned up a few times. J is TRBJ2-4 and V is TRBV4-3; 14 bases are shared with TRBD2. The CDR3 covers 17 residues. Germline trimming cut 4 bases from V and 5 bases from J; bases unmatched to any gene: 7. Germline CDR1 LGHNA, CDR2 YSLEER. CDR3 sequence (DNA): TGCGCCAGCAGCCCTTGGACTAGCGGGGGGATTGAAAACATTCAGTACTTC. Translating it yields CASSPWTSGGIENIQYF.

The chain links TRBV5-1 to TRBJ1-6; D ambiguous. The CDR3 is 15 amino acids. CDR1 and CDR2 from the germline V gene are SGHRS and YFSETQ. V gave up 0 bases and J gave up 1 base, with 5 bases separating them. The CDR3: CASSLEQSYNSPLHF. CDR3 sequence (DNA): TGCGCCAGCAGCTTGGAACAGTCCTATAATTCACCCCTCCACTTT.

This clonotype has a handful of counts. The V and J genes are TRBV12-3 or TRBV12-4 and TRBJ2-5, with D perhaps given as TRBD1 or TRBD2 (5 bases each). This CDR3 has 17 amino acids. With 11 bases removed from V and 5 bases from J, the gap between germline ends came to 30 bases. As DNA, the CDR3 is TGTGCCCCCAACGGCGGAAACGGGCCTGGGGGTGTGGAGACCCAGTACTTC. The encoded protein is CAPNGGNGPGGVETQYF.

The chain couples TRBV7-3 to TRBJ2-7; 8 bases match TRBD1. With the DNA end fitting TRBJ2-5 better, the J assignment may be wrong. Looked up from germline, CDR1 is SGHTA and CDR2 is FQGTGA. This CDR3 region has 14 residues. The CDR3 DNA follows: TGTGCCAGCAGCTTAACGGACAGGGTGGAGACCCAGTACTTC. Protein sequence: CASSLTDRVETQYF.